The entry below gives a single T cell receptor beta chain sequence along with its context. The record originates from a study of blood T cell repertoires in COVID-19. In the study overall: Researchers got acute and convalescent COVID-19 samples from the United States, Italy and Spain. T cells, B-cell-depleted T cells, or PBMCs supplied cDNA or gDNA.

After removal of 3 bases from V and 2 bases from J, the junction contained 5 bases not matched to a gene. The CDR3 runs to 15 residues. From germline, CDR1 is SGHVS and CDR2 FQNEAQ. Original processing methods: Estimation of nucleated cell counts was performed using reference gene primer amplification. Clones were sequenced by immunoSEQ multiplex PCR, and TCRdb holds only the in-frame ones, with some missing. The DNA gave D and trimming, while V, J and clone size come from that table. The table records over 35,000 clones, about two thirds of them present only once. The chain employs TRBV7-8 and TRBJ2-7; TRBD1 aligns across 9 bases. The material sequenced was peripheral blood. This clonotype was sampled from a man older than 75 with acute or convalescent COVID-19. CDR3 sequence reads: CASSFNRDRAYEQYF. CDR3 nucleotides: TGTGCCAGCAGCTTTAACCGGGACAGGGCCTACGAGCAGTACTTC.